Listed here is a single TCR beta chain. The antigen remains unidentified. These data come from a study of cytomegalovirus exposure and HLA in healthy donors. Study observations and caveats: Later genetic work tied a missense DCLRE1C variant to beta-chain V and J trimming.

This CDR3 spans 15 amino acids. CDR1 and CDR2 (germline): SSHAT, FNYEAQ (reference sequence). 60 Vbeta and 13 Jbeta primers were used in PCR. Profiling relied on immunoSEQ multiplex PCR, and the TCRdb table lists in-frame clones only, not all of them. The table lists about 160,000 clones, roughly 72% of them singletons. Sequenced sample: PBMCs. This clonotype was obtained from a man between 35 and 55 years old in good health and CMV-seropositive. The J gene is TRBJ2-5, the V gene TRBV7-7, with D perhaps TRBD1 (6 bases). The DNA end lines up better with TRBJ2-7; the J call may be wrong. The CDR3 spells CAISLAAGDNYEQYF. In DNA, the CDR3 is TGTGCTATCAGCTTAGCCGCCGGGGACAACTACGAGCAGTACTTC.